This T cell receptor (beta chain) was recorded in a study of blood T cell repertoires in COVID-19 (TCRdb year 2020). Turning to the overall study: Samples from collaborators originated in the United States, Italy and Spain and spanned both the acute and convalescent phases of COVID-19. The prospective study material was composed of cDNA or gDNA derived from T cells, B-cell-depleted T cells, or PBMCs. The samples were drawn from two sources: the first 160 participants of the ongoing ImmuneRACE study, and about 1,300 subjects contributed by 6 global collaborators. The repertoires were made available in a free public database intended to serve as a resource for research on the immune response to SARS-CoV-2. Where HLA class I and class II types were available, the types were taken from metadata supplied by the sample provider, not from assay-based typing. Sample metadata almost always included a de-identified subject ID, COVID-19 status, age in years and sex. Subjects who had been exposed to COVID-19, were actively infected with it, or had recovered from it provided the deeply sampled blood TCRbeta repertoires that made up the dataset.

The CDR3 goes from the cysteine to the phenylalanine over 15 residues. CDR3 DNA is the only sequence kept; it has 45 bases, read in frame from the first base. As encoded in the germline V gene (reference sequence), CDR1 is SGHNT while CDR2 is YYREEE. V and J are trimmed by 4 bases and 2 bases, and the gene matches miss 5 bases of the junction. TCRbeta CDR3 regions were amplified from genomic DNA using the immunoSEQ Assay, a bias-controlled multiplex PCR. In the original analysis: Nucleated cell counts per sample were estimated from amplification of reference gene primers within the assay. To quantify the absolute abundance of each unique TCRbeta CDR3 rearrangement, sequence reads were collapsed and filtered. For each sample, productive Simpson clonality was calculated as the square root of Simpson's diversity index across productive rearrangements. TCRdb stores this immuneACCESS table with in-frame sequences only. Part of the clones is absent; in the studies checked, under half of the shortfall reflects unresolved V genes, and no reason is known for the rest. V, J and clone size reflect that table, while D and trimming were determined from the DNA. For this sample the table gives roughly 190,000 clones, of which roughly 85% were detected only once. Together, the top ten hold roughly 8% of the sample.

Whole blood was collected in K2EDTA tubes by collaborating institutions according to the institutions' own protocols. For TCRbeta analysis, collaborators shipped samples as frozen whole blood, isolated PBMCs, or DNA extracted from either of those sample types. Concerning this clone itself: The target of this receptor is not known. Per-nucleotide qualities are absent, and no much larger clonotype sits a single base away.

The research as a whole found: The quantity of clinical and demographic metadata differed by source and by participant and was supplied without curation.

The chain is made from TRBV5-4 and TRBJ2-4; TRBD2 agrees with 8 junctional bases. The source is a woman aged 55-70 years with acute or convalescent COVID-19. The specimen was peripheral blood. The nucleotides are TGTGCCAGCAGCCAACAGCGGGGGCCCAAAAACATTCAGTACTTC. The translation is CASSQQRGPKNIQYF.